Below, 24 T cell receptor beta chains from the same sample are listed, as sequenced in a study of shared clonotypes between healthy human individuals (dated by TCRdb to about 2020). Library preparation was by the immunoSEQ multiplex PCR assay. Entries here come from immuneACCESS through TCRdb and include only in-frame sequences with V and J called. Some clones fail to appear in such tables; in the studies checked, an unresolved V gene covers under half of the shortfall, and the cause of the remainder is unknown. The sample profile shows about 600,000 clones; about 80% of them were found once. Of the sample, 9.5% to 15% falls within the top ten clones. Material for sequencing was PBMCs. The receptors were sampled from a woman aged 40 to 50 in good health. Some clones in this sample may be carry-over from other donors' samples.

The genes are TRBV28 and TRBJ2-4; tentatively, D is TRBD1 or TRBD2 (5 bases each). Germline CDR1 is MDHEN and CDR2 is SYDVKM. The CDR3 loop spans 16 amino acids. V lost 5 bases, J lost 0 bases, and 14 bases lay in between. The CDR3 sequence: CASSPWDALAKNIQYF. For the CDR3, the DNA is TGTGCCAGCAGTCCTTGGGACGCACTAGCCAAAAACATTCAGTACTTC.

This clone was seen ten or more times. This rearrangement joins TRBV7-2 to TRBJ1-1; no clear D gene. The CDR3 is 14 residues long. From germline, CDR1 is SGHTA and CDR2 FQGNSA. V was shortened by 5 bases and J by 3 bases, with 13 bases between the two germline ends. This CDR3 is CASSLQSRDTEAFF. The CDR3 nucleotides are TGTGCCAGCAGCCTTCAGAGTAGGGACACTGAAGCTTTCTTT.

The chain recombines TRBV19 with TRBJ2-6; D not resolved. CDR3 size: 15 residues. Trimming stripped 6 bases from V and 0 bases from J, with 9 bases between. CDR1 is LNHDA, CDR2 SQIVND, per germline (reference sequence). The CDR3 loop is CASRQTASGANVLTF. The CDR3 DNA reads as TGTGCCAGTAGGCAGACCGCCTCTGGGGCCAACGTCCTGACTTTC.

CDR3 protein: CASSVTRGTGELFF. CDR3 DNA: TGTGCCAGCAGCGTAACGCGTGGCACCGGGGAGCTGTTTTTT. This chain connects TRBV7-8 to TRBJ2-2; no clear D gene. The CDR3 loop spans 14 amino acids. The germline CDR1 and CDR2 sequences are SGHVS and FQNEAQ. V was cut by 5 bases and J by 4 bases, with 11 bases left in between.

There are a few counts of this clone. The rearrangement joins TRBV21-1 to TRBJ1-5; the DNA was not used to check the table's D call, TRBD1. TRBV21-1 corresponds to a pseudogene. The CDR3 consists of 12 residues. CDR3 DNA sequence: TGTGCCAGCAGCAAAGGAACACAGCCCCAGCATTTT. This gives the protein CASSKGTQPQHF.

The rearrangement joins TRBV29-1 to TRBJ2-7; 13 positions agree with TRBD2. The trim removed 6 bases at V and 2 bases at J, leaving 4 bases unmatched. Germline assignment: CDR1 SQVTM and CDR2 ANQGSEA. This CDR3 comprises 14 residues. The DNA for the CDR3 is TGCAGCGTCAGCGGACTAGCGGGGGCCTACGAGCAGTACTTC. This encodes CSVSGLAGAYEQYF.

The V call is TRBV5-4, the J call TRBJ2-2; no clear D gene. The CDR3 length is 15 residues. Germline V gives CDR1 SGHNT, CDR2 YYREEE (reference sequence). V gave up 0 bases and J gave up 1 base, with 7 bases separating them. The CDR3, as DNA: TGTGCCAGCAGCTTGGATTTCTGGAACACCGGGGAGCTGTTTTTT. Its translation is CASSLDFWNTGELFF. Supplemented by reference TRBV5-4 and TRBJ2-2, the full variable domain reads ETGVTQSPTHLIKTRGQQVTLRCSSQSGHNTVSWYQQALGQGPQFIFQYYREEENGRGNFPPRFSGLQFPNYSSELNVNALELDDSALYLCASSLDFWNTGELFFGEGSRLTVL.

The chain uses TRBV5-1 and TRBJ2-5, with D possibly being TRBD1 (6 bases). Germline V CDR1 and CDR2: SGHRS, YFSETQ. Trimming shortened V by 4 bases and J by 2 bases, and 12 bases separated the two germline ends. CDR3 length equals 14 residues. The CDR3 coding sequence is TGCGCCAGCAGCGGGGACACGATACAAGAGACCCAGTACTTC. This encodes CASSGDTIQETQYF.

The chain carries TRBV4-1 and TRBJ2-3; 7 nucleotides line up with TRBD1. The CDR3 sequence is 14 residues long. V was pared by 4 bases and J by 2 bases, with 3 bases of the junction left unmatched. CDR1 and CDR2 (germline): MGHRA, YSYEKL. The CDR3 sequence is CASSRGQTTDTQYF. CDR3 nucleotides: TGCGCCAGCAGCCGGGGACAGACCACAGATACGCAGTATTTT.

The gene calls are TRBV10-1 and TRBJ2-5; 10 bases line up with TRBD2. This CDR3 has 14 residues. The germline V gene encodes CDR1 WNHNN and CDR2 SYGVQD (reference sequence). Trimming at V came to 5 bases and at J to 3 bases, leaving 3 bases not matched to a gene. In DNA form, the CDR3 reads TGCGCCAGCAGTTTTGGGACTAGCGAAGAGACCCAGTACTTC. Translated, it gives CASSFGTSEETQYF.

This chain links TRBV25-1 with TRBJ2-5, with TRBD2 as a possible D gene (6 bases). The J call could be wrong; TRBJ2-7 is a better fit for the DNA end. The CDR3 is made up of 14 amino acids. Germline V gene sequence: CDR1 MGHDK, CDR2 SYGVNS. The CDR3 reads CASSVGTQIYEQYF. CDR3 coding DNA: TGTGCCAGCAGTGTCGGGACTCAGATCTACGAGCAGTACTTC.

V and J are TRBV7-9 and TRBJ1-1; 7 positions match TRBD1. Looked up from germline, CDR1 is SEHNR and CDR2 is FQNEAQ (reference sequence). Trimming at V came to 6 bases and at J to 5 bases, leaving 15 bases not matched to a gene. This CDR3 comprises 16 residues. CDR3 in amino acids: CASRLGRGQGGTEAFF. The CDR3 nucleotides read TGTGCCAGCAGGTTGGGGAGGGGGCAAGGAGGAACTGAAGCTTTCTTT. Full variable domain (remainder filled in from reference TRBV7-9 and TRBJ1-1): DTGVSQNPRHKITKRGQNVTFRCDPISEHNRLYWYRQTLGQGPEFLTYFQNEAQLEKSRLLSDRFSAERPKGSFSTLEIQRTEQGDSAMYLCASRLGRGQGGTEAFFGQGTRLTVV.

On this clone itself: A much larger clone is a single base away; this may be a read error. Other DNA variants within this sample encode the same CDR3. V and J are TRBV5-6 and TRBJ2-7; D uncertain. CDR1 SGHDT and CDR2 YYEEEE come from the germline V gene. Trimming cost V 2 bases and J 4 bases, with 4 bases left between them. This CDR3 has 11 amino acids. CDR3 sequence (DNA): TGTGCCAGCAGCTTAGGATACGAGCAGTACTTC. Translated, it gives CASSLGYEQYF. Using reference TRBV5-6 and TRBJ2-7 for the parts outside the CDR3, the full variable domain is DAGVTQSPTHLIKTRGQQVTLRCSPKSGHDTVSWYQQALGQGPQFIFQYYEEEERQRGNFPDRFSGHQFPNYSSELNVNALLLGDSALYLCASSLGYEQYFGPGTRLTVT.

Worth noting for this clone: A far larger clone is one base from this, pointing to a likely read error. The final CDR3 position lacks the conserved phenylalanine or tryptophan, pointing to a likely read error. The rearrangement links TRBV5-1 to TRBJ2-2, with TRBD1 identical over 8 bases. The germline gives CDR1 SGHRS, CDR2 YFSETQ. This CDR3 has 14 amino acids. V dropped 5 bases and J dropped 1; count of bases not matched to a gene: 1. The CDR3 is CASRDRVNTGELFS. Written as DNA, the CDR3 is TGCGCCAGCAGGGACAGGGTGAACACCGGGGAGCTGTTTTCT.

On this clone: Being one base from a much bigger clone, this may be a read error. The same CDR3 also results from other DNA sequences found in this sample. The chain has TRBV6-6 and TRBJ1-4; 9 bases match TRBD1. J lost 8 bases, V lost 6 bases, and 10 bases had no gene match. The CDR3 extends over 15 amino acids. Germline V gene sequence: CDR1 MNHNY, CDR2 SVGAGI (reference sequence). DNA for the CDR3: TGTGCCAGCAGCCCCACTGACAGGGGGTACGAAAAACTGTTTTTT. Amino acids: CASSPTDRGYEKLFF.

The gene calls are TRBV20-1 and TRBJ2-7; TRBD2 matches 7 bases. In germline, CDR1 is DFQATT, CDR2 SNEGSKA (reference sequence). The length of the CDR3 is 10 residues. The junction had 2 bases not matched to a gene; V was cut back by 7 bases and J by 5 bases. For the CDR3, the DNA is TGCAGTGGCGGGAGTAACGAGCAGTACTTC. Its protein product is CSGGSNEQYF.

This clone showed up just once. The rearrangement uses TRBV27 and TRBJ2-5; possibly TRBD1 for D (5 bases). V lost 6 bases, J lost 2 bases, and 10 bases lay in between. The CDR3 is made up of 13 amino acids. In germline, CDR1 is MNHEY, CDR2 SMNVEV (reference sequence). The CDR3 sequence is CASRSGLQETQYF. The CDR3 DNA reads TGTGCCAGCAGGTCAGGGTTGCAAGAGACCCAGTACTTC.

This rearrangement joins TRBV30 to TRBJ1-2, with D perhaps TRBD1 (6 bases). V dropped 1 base and J dropped 6 bases, with 15 bases sitting between them. The CDR3 totals 14 residues. Germline-derived CDR1 and CDR2 are GTSNPN and SVGIG (reference sequence). CDR3: CAWSGWPGVHGYTF. In nucleotides, the CDR3 is TGTGCCTGGAGTGGGTGGCCAGGGGTCCATGGCTACACCTTC.

V gene TRBV7-3 combines with J gene TRBJ2-1, with D uncertain. Germline assignment: CDR1 SGHTA and CDR2 FQGTGA. The CDR3 consists of 15 residues. Trimming removed 3 bases from V and 0 bases from J, with 9 bases in between. The CDR3 nucleotides are TGTGCCAGCAGCTTCTCTCTCAGCTCCTACAATGAGCAGTTCTTC. This sequence encodes CASSFSLSSYNEQFF.

V usage is TRBV29-1 and J usage is TRBJ1-1, with TRBD1 identical over 7 bases. This CDR3 has 16 amino acids. The germline gives CDR1 SQVTM, CDR2 ANQGSEA. J was trimmed by 4 bases and V by 1 base; bases with no gene match: 12. The CDR3 DNA reads as TGCAGCGTTGAAGGGCAGGGGGTTTCTTTTGCCACTGAAGCTTTCTTT. Translating gives CSVEGQGVSFATEAFF.

The V and J genes are TRBV7-3 and TRBJ2-1, with a weak D call TRBD2 (5 bases). Germline V CDR1 and CDR2: SGHTA, FQGTGA. Trimming left V 5 bases short and J 5 bases short, with 22 bases between. CDR3 length: 17 amino acids. CDR3 in DNA: TGTGCCAGCAGCCCCTTTGGTAGCGCATATCCGAACAATGAGCAGTTCTTC. Translating it yields CASSPFGSAYPNNEQFF.

The chain couples TRBV27 to TRBJ2-2; D gene uncertain. V dropped 8 bases and J dropped 4 bases, with 11 bases sitting between them. The length of the CDR3 is 13 residues. Germline CDR1 is MNHEY and CDR2 is SMNVEV (reference sequence). The CDR3 nucleotides read TGTGCCAGCCGACCAAGAGGCACCGGGGAGCTGTTTTTT. It is translated as CASRPRGTGELFF.

The chain links TRBV11-2 to TRBJ2-2; possible D gene TRBD1, 5 bases. V shed 2 bases and J shed 0 bases, with 10 bases lying between them. Germline-derived CDR1 and CDR2 are SGHAT and FQNNGV. This CDR3 region has 16 residues. This chain's CDR3 is CASSLLRQSNTGELFF. In DNA form, the CDR3 reads TGTGCCAGCAGCTTACTCCGACAGTCGAACACCGGGGAGCTGTTTTTT.

This clone occurred a few times. V and J are TRBV15 and TRBJ1-5; D is perhaps TRBD1 (5 bases). Looked up from germline, CDR1 is LNHNV and CDR2 is YYDKDF (reference sequence). This CDR3 has 17 amino acids. V was pared by 1 base and J by 5 bases, with 18 bases between. CDR3 DNA sequence: TGTGCCACCAGCAGAGGCCGTCGGGGAAGGGGCGATCAGCCCCAGCATTTT. Protein sequence: CATSRGRRGRGDQPQHF.